Following are 30 T cell receptor beta chains from one sample sequenced in a study of OX40 agonist ivuxolimab in advanced cancers. Receptor libraries were prepared by the immunoSEQ multiplex PCR assay. The source is immuneACCESS, and TCRdb retained only in-frame sequences with V and J called. Part of the clones is not carried over; for the studies checked, unresolved V genes explain less than half of this, and the remainder is unexplained. Across this sample there are about 24,000 clones, with 80% to 90% seen only once. The top ten constitute 35% to 50% of the sample. Sequences were derived from CD4+ or CD8+ T cells sorted from blood, sampled in a trial of the OX40 agonist ivuxolimab. The receptors derive from an adult with an advanced solid tumor such as melanoma, head and neck, liver or kidney cancer.

This chain uses TRBV4-1 with TRBJ1-5; D gene ambiguous. The V gene's germline CDR1 is MGHRA and CDR2 YSYEKL. This CDR3 comprises 15 residues. Trimming left V 0 bases short and J 4 bases short, with 10 bases between. CDR3 in DNA: TGCGCCAGCAGCCAAGAGGCAGCAGATAATCAGCCCCAGCATTTT. It translates to CASSQEAADNQPQHF.

The chain carries TRBV9 and TRBJ1-1; weak D call: TRBD1 (5 bases). Per the germline V gene, CDR1 is SGDLS and CDR2 is YYNGEE. The CDR3 consists of 15 residues. V was pared by 3 bases and J by 0 bases, with 12 bases between. The CDR3: CASSDGLGLNTEAFF. DNA for the CDR3: TGTGCCAGCAGCGACGGACTGGGGCTGAACACTGAAGCTTTCTTT.

The chain carries TRBV6-5 and TRBJ2-7; 10 bases map to TRBD1. The CDR3 has 15 residues. Trimming at V came to 7 bases and at J to 2 bases, leaving 8 bases not matched to a gene. Per the germline V gene, CDR1 is MNHEY and CDR2 is SVGAGI. CDR3 nucleotide sequence: TGTGCCAGCACCCCCGGGACAGGGGCTGCCTACGAGCAGTACTTC. Its protein is CASTPGTGAAYEQYF.

The rearrangement joins TRBV19 to TRBJ2-5; D unresolved. With 3 bases removed from V and 5 bases from J, the gap between germline ends came to 4 bases. CDR3 size: 11 residues. Per germline, CDR1 LNHDA and CDR2 SQIVND (reference sequence). The CDR3 DNA reads as TGTGCCAGTAGTATGTCGGAGACCCAGTACTTC. Translation: CASSMSETQYF.

This rearrangement joins TRBV6-5 to TRBJ1-3; 8 bases map to TRBD1. This CDR3 contains 15 residues. The trim removed 11 bases at V and 8 bases at J, leaving 17 bases unmatched. Germline V lookup: CDR1 MNHEY, CDR2 SVGAGI. The CDR3 region is CAGGQGAFLRDTIYF. The CDR3 region has the DNA TGTGCCGGAGGACAGGGAGCGTTTCTTCGGGACACCATATATTTT.

The rearrangement joins TRBV7-9 to TRBJ1-1; D is perhaps TRBD1 (6 bases). The CDR3 runs to 18 residues. Looked up from germline, CDR1 is SEHNR and CDR2 is FQNEAQ (reference sequence). Trimming took 2 bases from V and 1 from J, leaving 20 bases between them. CDR3 DNA sequence: TGTGCCAGCAGCTTAATCATAGGGGGAATATCTCGGAACACTGAAGCTTTCTTT. This encodes CASSLIIGGISRNTEAFF. The whole variable domain, filled in from reference TRBV7-9 and TRBJ1-1, reads DTGVSQNPRHKITKRGQNVTFRCDPISEHNRLYWYRQTLGQGPEFLTYFQNEAQLEKSRLLSDRFSAERPKGSFSTLEIQRTEQGDSAMYLCASSLIIGGISRNTEAFFGQGTRLTVV.

The gene calls are TRBV7-9 and TRBJ2-3; no definite D call. CDR3 length: 13 amino acids. Germline values: CDR1 SEHNR, CDR2 FQNEAQ (reference sequence). The V gene lost 7 bases and the J gene lost 2 bases, with 10 bases spanning the gap. Here the CDR3 reads CASNPENTDTQYF. The CDR3 DNA sequence: TGTGCCAGCAATCCAGAGAACACAGATACGCAGTATTTT. The full variable domain, completed using reference TRBV7-9 and TRBJ2-3, is DTGVSQNPRHKITKRGQNVTFRCDPISEHNRLYWYRQTLGQGPEFLTYFQNEAQLEKSRLLSDRFSAERPKGSFSTLEIQRTEQGDSAMYLCASNPENTDTQYFGPGTRLTVL.

J is TRBJ2-7 and V is TRBV2, with TRBD1 matching over 8 bases. V dropped 5 bases and J dropped 3; count of bases not matched to a gene: 6. Germline V gene sequence: CDR1 SNHLY, CDR2 FYNNEI. This CDR3 is 14 amino acids long. CDR3 sequence reads: CASSTGTGDYEQYF. The CDR3 coding sequence is TGTGCCAGCAGTACCGGGACAGGAGACTACGAGCAGTACTTC.

The V gene is TRBV6-1, the J gene TRBJ2-7; D is perhaps TRBD2 (6 bases). The CDR3 runs to 14 residues. Trimming took 5 bases from V and 3 from J, leaving 14 bases between them. CDR1 and CDR2 from the germline V gene are MNHNS and SASEGT. The CDR3 here is CASSPTRGHYEQYF. In nucleotides, the CDR3 is TGTGCCAGCAGTCCGACTAGAGGGCACTACGAGCAGTACTTC.

The chain recombines TRBV7-8 with TRBJ2-2; the D is unclear. Germline loops: CDR1 SGHVS, CDR2 FQNEAQ. Trimming cost V 0 bases and J 6 bases, with 14 bases left between them. The CDR3 length is 16 residues. The CDR3 reads CASSLAWEFRAGELFF. CDR3 DNA: TGTGCCAGCAGCTTAGCCTGGGAATTTCGGGCCGGGGAGCTGTTTTTT.

The V and J genes are TRBV4-1 and TRBJ2-2; a weak D match, TRBD1 (6 bases). Germline V CDR1 and CDR2: MGHRA, YSYEKL. V was clipped by 1 base and J by 5 bases, with 17 bases between them. The CDR3 loop spans 17 amino acids. CDR3 sequence reads: CASSQAGRGAQTGELFF. As DNA, the CDR3 is TGCGCCAGCAGCCAAGCGGGCAGGGGCGCTCAGACCGGGGAGCTGTTTTTT.

The V and J genes are TRBV29-1 and TRBJ2-7, with a tentative D call TRBD2 (7 bases). The CDR3 consists of 13 residues. The germline gives CDR1 SQVTM, CDR2 ANQGSEA. Trimming took 7 bases from V and 4 from J, leaving 17 bases between them. CDR3 in amino acids: CSGGEGGGYEQYF. CDR3 DNA: TGCAGCGGAGGTGAGGGAGGGGGGTACGAGCAGTACTTC.

The chain combines TRBV19 with TRBJ1-5; 11 nucleotides align to TRBD1. There are 14 residues in the CDR3. Trimming took 5 bases from V and 11 from J; bases not matched to a gene: 8. Looked up from germline, CDR1 is LNHDA and CDR2 is SQIVND (reference sequence). CDR3 sequence: CASSLRTGGPSQHF. The CDR3 coding sequence is TGTGCCAGTAGTCTGAGGACAGGGGGCCCGTCCCAGCATTTT. The entire variable domain, with the rest obtained from reference TRBV19 and TRBJ1-5, is as follows: DGGITQSPKYLFRKEGQNVTLSCEQNLNHDAMYWYRQDPGQGLRLIYYSQIVNDFQKGDIAEGYSVSREKKESFPLTVTSAQKNPTAFYLCASSLRTGGPSQHFGDGTRLSIL.

The chain links TRBV21-1 to TRBJ1-5. TRBV21-1 is a pseudogene. The CDR3 is made up of 17 amino acids. The CDR3 region is CASSKARGGLSSLPQHF. CDR3 in DNA: TGTGCCAGCAGCAAAGCAAGGGGGGGGCTCTCCAGCCTGCCCCAGCATTTT.

The chain recombines TRBV2 with TRBJ2-7; 7 bases agree with TRBD2. This CDR3 contains 15 residues. The trim removed 3 bases at V and 3 bases at J, leaving 8 bases unmatched. Germline CDR1 and CDR2: SNHLY and FYNNEI. CDR3 in DNA: TGTGCCAGCAGTGACTCTGGGACTACTTACTACGAGCAGTACTTC. Translated: CASSDSGTTYYEQYF.

CDR3 sequence: CASSPDRALNTEAFF. The CDR3 DNA follows: TGTGCCAGCAGTCCCGACAGGGCCTTGAACACTGAAGCTTTCTTT. The gene calls are TRBV28 and TRBJ1-1; the match to TRBD1 covers 7 bases. The junction had 6 bases not matched to a gene; V was cut back by 5 bases and J by 0 bases. Germline V gene data show CDR1 as MDHEN and CDR2 as SYDVKM. The CDR3 runs to 15 residues.

V and J are TRBV7-9 and TRBJ2-7; no definite D call. Germline V CDR1 and CDR2: SEHNR, FQNEAQ (reference sequence). The CDR3 runs 14 residues. V lost 4 bases, J lost 0 bases, and 10 bases lay in between. For the CDR3, the DNA is TGTGCCAGCAGCTCGCCAACAACCTCCTACGAGCAGTACTTC. Protein: CASSSPTTSYEQYF.

The DNA of the CDR3 is TGTGCCAGTAGTATACTTCCAGGGTACACCTACAATGAGCAGTTCTTC. It encodes CASSILPGYTYNEQFF. The chain combines TRBV19 with TRBJ2-1; D may be TRBD1 (5 bases). Germline values: CDR1 LNHDA, CDR2 SQIVND (reference sequence). This CDR3 is built from 16 residues. Between the trimmed V and J ends, which lost 2 bases and 2 bases, there was a span of 13 bases.

V gene TRBV6-1 combines with J gene TRBJ2-7, with D uncertain. Germline V gene data show CDR1 as MNHNS and CDR2 as SASEGT. The CDR3 loop spans 14 amino acids. V lost 0 bases and J 3 bases, leaving 9 bases between the germline ends. CDR3: CASSEAELIYEQYF. CDR3 nucleotide sequence: TGTGCCAGCAGTGAAGCGGAGCTAATCTACGAGCAGTACTTC.

The genes are TRBV27 and TRBJ2-5, with 7 positions matching TRBD2. With the DNA end fitting TRBJ2-7 better, the J assignment may be wrong. This CDR3 has 13 amino acids. Germline V gene sequence: CDR1 MNHEY, CDR2 SMNVEV (reference sequence). CDR3 sequence (DNA): TGTGCCAGCAGTTTGGCGGGAGTCTACGAGCAGTACTTC. It is translated as CASSLAGVYEQYF.

V usage is TRBV11-2 and J usage is TRBJ2-5; 8 bases match TRBD1. The DNA end favors TRBJ2-7, so the J call may be wrong. Germline V gene data show CDR1 as SGHAT and CDR2 as FQNNGV. This CDR3 is built from 17 residues. The CDR3 DNA follows: TGTGCCAGCAGAGGAGGACAGGGAGGTACGGTAGGGTACGAGCAGTACTTC. Protein: CASRGGQGGTVGYEQYF.

The V and J genes are TRBV1 and TRBJ1-4. TRBV1 is described as a pseudogene. The CDR3 is made up of 16 amino acids. This CDR3 reads CTSSQEGGATNEKLFF. Written as DNA, the CDR3 is TGCACCAGCAGCCAAGAGGGGGGGGCCACTAATGAAAAACTGTTTTTT.

This clone occurred once. V and J are TRBV20-1 and TRBJ2-7; unclear D gene. Per the germline V gene, CDR1 is DFQATT and CDR2 is SNEGSKA (reference sequence). V gave up 0 bases and J gave up 4 bases, with 4 bases separating them. The CDR3 totals 11 residues. CDR3 in amino acids: CSARDDYEQYF. In DNA, the CDR3 is TGCAGTGCTAGAGACGATTACGAGCAGTACTTC.

The V gene is TRBV6-5, the J gene TRBJ2-7, with D perhaps TRBD1 (6 bases). Looked up from germline, CDR1 is MNHEY and CDR2 is SVGAGI. The V and J ends lost 5 bases and 1 base respectively, with 9 bases between them. This CDR3 region has 13 residues. Here the CDR3 DNA reads TGTGCCAGCAGTCCCAGGGGTTCCTACGAGCAGTACTTC. It translates to CASSPRGSYEQYF.

J is TRBJ2-1 and V is TRBV5-4, with 8 bases aligning to TRBD2. The CDR3 has 15 amino acids. Germline V CDR1 and CDR2: SGHNT, YYREEE (reference sequence). V trimming: 6 bases; J trimming: 2 bases; junction bases outside the gene matches: 7. CDR3 region: CASTPAGDPYNEQFF. CDR3 nucleotide sequence: TGTGCCAGCACCCCAGCGGGGGACCCCTACAATGAGCAGTTCTTC.

The V gene is TRBV29-1, the J gene TRBJ1-2; D uncertain. The CDR3 length is 12 residues. Trimming pared 0 bases from V and 8 bases from J, leaving 10 bases between. From germline, CDR1 is SQVTM and CDR2 ANQGSEA. The CDR3 sequence: CSVEDGYYGYTF. CDR3 DNA: TGCAGCGTTGAAGACGGGTATTACGGCTACACCTTC.

The rearrangement links TRBV6-4 to TRBJ2-1; D is uncertain. The CDR3 covers 13 residues. Trimming shortened V by 4 bases and J by 7 bases, and 11 bases separated the two germline ends. In germline, CDR1 is MRHNA, CDR2 SNTAGT. The CDR3 DNA sequence: TGTGCCAGCAGTGTATCGGCCGAGAATGAGCAGTTCTTC. The encoded protein is CASSVSAENEQFF.

The chain recombines TRBV9 with TRBJ2-3, with D perhaps being TRBD1 or TRBD2 (5 bases each). V lost 4 bases and J 2 bases, leaving 11 bases between the germline ends. In germline, CDR1 is SGDLS, CDR2 YYNGEE. The CDR3 runs to 14 residues. Here the CDR3 reads CASSPRGVTDTQYF. As DNA, the CDR3 is TGTGCCAGCAGCCCGAGGGGAGTCACAGATACGCAGTATTTT.

This clone was counted a single time. The chain recombines TRBV5-1 with TRBJ2-1; tentative D call: TRBD1 (5 bases). Germline V gene sequence: CDR1 SGHRS, CDR2 YFSETQ. The CDR3 length is 15 residues. Trimming removed 5 bases at V and 2 bases at J, with 14 bases between. CDR3 sequence: CASRSSMTAYNEQFF. In DNA, the CDR3 is TGCGCCAGCAGATCATCCATGACAGCCTACAATGAGCAGTTCTTC.

The chain combines TRBV2 with TRBJ1-4; D unresolved. Trimming shortened V by 7 bases and J by 0 bases, and 6 bases separated the two germline ends. This CDR3 has 13 amino acids. CDR1 SNHLY and CDR2 FYNNEI come from the germline V gene. The CDR3 DNA sequence: TGTGCCAGCAAGCGGGCAACTAATGAAAAACTGTTTTTT. Protein sequence: CASKRATNEKLFF.